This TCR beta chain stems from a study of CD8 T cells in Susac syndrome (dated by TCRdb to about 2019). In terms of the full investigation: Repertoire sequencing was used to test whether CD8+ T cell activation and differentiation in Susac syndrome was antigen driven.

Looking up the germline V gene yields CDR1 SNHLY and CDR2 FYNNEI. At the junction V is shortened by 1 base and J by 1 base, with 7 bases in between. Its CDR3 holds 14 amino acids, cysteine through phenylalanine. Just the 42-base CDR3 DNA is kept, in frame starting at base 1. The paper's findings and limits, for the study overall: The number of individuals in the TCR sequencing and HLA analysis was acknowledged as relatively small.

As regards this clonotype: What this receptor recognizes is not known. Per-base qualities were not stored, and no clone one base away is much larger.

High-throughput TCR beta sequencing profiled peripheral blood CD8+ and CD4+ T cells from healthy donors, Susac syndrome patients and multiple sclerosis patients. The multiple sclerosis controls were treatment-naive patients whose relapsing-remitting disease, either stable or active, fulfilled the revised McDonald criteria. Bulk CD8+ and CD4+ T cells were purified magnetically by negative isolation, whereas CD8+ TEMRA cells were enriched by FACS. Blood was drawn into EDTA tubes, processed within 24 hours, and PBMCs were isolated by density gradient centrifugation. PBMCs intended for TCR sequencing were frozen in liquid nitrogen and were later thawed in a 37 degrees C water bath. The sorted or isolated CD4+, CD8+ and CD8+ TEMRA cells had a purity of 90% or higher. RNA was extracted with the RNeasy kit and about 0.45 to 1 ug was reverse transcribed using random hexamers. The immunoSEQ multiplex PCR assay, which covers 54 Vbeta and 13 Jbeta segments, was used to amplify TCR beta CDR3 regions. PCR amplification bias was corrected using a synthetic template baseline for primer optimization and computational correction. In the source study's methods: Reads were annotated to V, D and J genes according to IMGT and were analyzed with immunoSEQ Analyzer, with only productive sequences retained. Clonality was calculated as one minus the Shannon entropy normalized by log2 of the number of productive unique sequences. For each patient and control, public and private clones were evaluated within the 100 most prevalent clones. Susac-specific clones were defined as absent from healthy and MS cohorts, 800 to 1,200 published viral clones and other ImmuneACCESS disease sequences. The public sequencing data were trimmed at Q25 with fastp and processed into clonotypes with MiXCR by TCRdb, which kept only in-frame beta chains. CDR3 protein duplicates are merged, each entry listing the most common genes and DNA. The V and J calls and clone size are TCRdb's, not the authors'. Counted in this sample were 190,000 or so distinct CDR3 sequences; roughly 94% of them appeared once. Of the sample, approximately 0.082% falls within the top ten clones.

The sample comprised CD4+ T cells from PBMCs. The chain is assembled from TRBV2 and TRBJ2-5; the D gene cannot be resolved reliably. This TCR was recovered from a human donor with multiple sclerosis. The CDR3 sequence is CASSEGRFQETQYF. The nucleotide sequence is TGTGCCAGCAGTGAAGGACGTTTCCAAGAGACCCAGTACTTC.